Shown below are 14 T cell receptor beta chains from a single sample sequenced in a study of T cell responses to AZD1222 COVID-19 vaccine. Generated by immunoSEQ multiplex PCR, the TCRdb table keeps only in-frame clones and is missing some. The sample carries about 120,000 clones, 88% recorded once. The sequencing used peripheral blood, collected on day 0 of AZD1222 vaccination. All receptors derive from an adult in good health.

The V gene is TRBV9, the J gene TRBJ2-2; 8 bases map to TRBD2. V shed 4 bases, J shed 2 bases, and the junction held 7 bases outside the gene matches. The CDR3 runs 16 residues. Per germline, CDR1 SGDLS and CDR2 YYNGEE. CDR3 protein: CASSPREGSNTGELFF. The CDR3 bases are TGTGCCAGCAGCCCACGGGAGGGCAGTAACACCGGGGAGCTGTTTTTT.

The chain is built from TRBV27 and TRBJ1-6; perhaps TRBD1 as D (6 bases). V shed 0 bases and J shed 8 bases, with 11 bases lying between them. CDR1 and CDR2 from the germline V gene are MNHEY and SMNVEV (reference sequence). The length of the CDR3 is 15 residues. The DNA of the CDR3 is TGTGCCAGCAGTTTATCTGGACAGCCGTATTCACCCCTCCACTTT. Protein: CASSLSGQPYSPLHF.

The chain couples TRBV24-1 to TRBJ2-1; D is unresolved. This CDR3 is 15 amino acids long. Germline assignment: CDR1 KGHDR and CDR2 SFDVKD. V was pared by 0 bases and J by 9 bases, with 14 bases between. The CDR3 spells CATSDLQRRVGEQFF. In DNA form, the CDR3 reads TGTGCCACCAGTGATTTGCAGAGACGGGTGGGTGAGCAGTTCTTC.

The chain links TRBV7-9 to TRBJ1-2; the D gene is possibly TRBD1 (5 bases). The length of the CDR3 is 16 residues. From germline, CDR1 is SEHNR and CDR2 FQNEAQ (reference sequence). With 4 bases removed from V and 0 bases from J, the gap between germline ends came to 15 bases. Here the CDR3 DNA reads TGTGCCAGCAGCTCCACCGGAGGGGTAGCTAACTATGGCTACACCTTC. Translating it yields CASSSTGGVANYGYTF. The full variable domain, completed using reference TRBV7-9 and TRBJ1-2, is DTGVSQNPRHKITKRGQNVTFRCDPISEHNRLYWYRQTLGQGPEFLTYFQNEAQLEKSRLLSDRFSAERPKGSFSTLEIQRTEQGDSAMYLCASSSTGGVANYGYTFGSGTRLTVV.

The V and J genes are TRBV19 and TRBJ1-1; D is unresolved. V was pared by 6 bases and J by 5 bases, with 10 bases between. This CDR3 region has 12 residues. CDR1 and CDR2 from the germline V gene are LNHDA and SQIVND (reference sequence). CDR3 sequence: CASSLEWTEAFF. For the CDR3, the DNA is TGTGCCAGTAGCCTTGAATGGACTGAAGCTTTCTTT.

V and J are TRBV19 and TRBJ2-6; D is ambiguous. V gave up 6 bases and J gave up 0 bases, with 12 bases separating them. Germline CDR1 is LNHDA and CDR2 is SQIVND (reference sequence). The CDR3 is 16 residues long. The CDR3 coding sequence is TGTGCCAGTAGAAGGACGGCGATCTCTGGGGCCAACGTCCTGACTTTC. Its protein product is CASRRTAISGANVLTF.

CDR3 coding DNA: TGTGCCAGCAGTGACGAGGAGGGCCCGAAAGAGACCCAGTACTTC. Amino acid sequence: CASSDEEGPKETQYF. The rearrangement uses TRBV2 and TRBJ2-5, with D possibly matching TRBD2 (6 bases). Germline-derived CDR1 and CDR2 are SNHLY and FYNNEI. The CDR3 loop spans 15 amino acids. The germline V and J ends were trimmed by 3 bases and 3 bases, with 14 bases remaining between them.

The rearrangement uses TRBV27 and TRBJ1-1; 12 positions match TRBD1. J lost 4 bases, V lost 6 bases, and 18 bases had no gene match. CDR3 size: 19 residues. The germline V gene has CDR1 MNHEY and CDR2 SMNVEV (reference sequence). CDR3 amino acids: CASSPFLARDRGLSTEAFF. CDR3 nucleotides: TGTGCCAGCAGCCCTTTCCTGGCCCGGGACAGGGGGCTGAGCACTGAAGCTTTCTTT.

The chain uses TRBV6-5 and TRBJ2-2; no firm D call. V was clipped by 7 bases and J by 2 bases, with 11 bases between them. This CDR3 contains 14 residues. CDR1 is MNHEY, CDR2 SVGAGI, per germline. The CDR3 reads CASTISRNTGELFF. The CDR3 coding sequence is TGTGCCAGCACAATATCTAGAAACACCGGGGAGCTGTTTTTT.

The genes are TRBV10-3 and TRBJ1-1, with a tentative D call TRBD1 (5 bases). The V end was cut by 4 bases, the J end by 3 bases, with 9 bases between. Germline-derived CDR1 and CDR2 are ENHRY and SYGVKD. This CDR3 contains 13 residues. The CDR3 reads CAISGGDHTEAFF. The CDR3, as DNA: TGTGCCATCAGTGGAGGGGACCACACTGAAGCTTTCTTT.

The CDR3 region is CASSLDRGRILNNSPLHF. For the CDR3, the DNA is TGTGCCAGCAGTTTGGACAGGGGGAGGATTCTGAACAATTCACCCCTCCACTTT. The V and J genes are TRBV2 and TRBJ1-6; 10 bases map to TRBD1. CDR3 length: 18 residues. Germline V gene data show CDR1 as SNHLY and CDR2 as FYNNEI. The junction had 14 bases not matched to a gene; V was cut back by 5 bases and J by 7 bases.

CDR3 loop: CASSLGPGGLGLKTNEKLFF. DNA of the CDR3: TGCGCCAGCAGCTTGGGGCCCGGGGGGCTCGGGTTGAAAACTAATGAAAAACTGTTTTTT. This chain links TRBV5-1 with TRBJ1-4; weak D call: TRBD1 (6 bases). The CDR3 sequence is 20 residues long. CDR1 is SGHRS, CDR2 YFSETQ, per germline. The V and J ends lost 0 bases and 1 base respectively, with 22 bases between them.

The chain uses TRBV9 and TRBJ1-1; a weak D match, TRBD1 (5 bases). The CDR3 covers 14 residues. Germline V gives CDR1 SGDLS, CDR2 YYNGEE. V lost 0 bases and J 4 bases, leaving 10 bases between the germline ends. CDR3 amino acids: CASSVGFRGTEAFF. As DNA, the CDR3 is TGTGCCAGCAGCGTAGGGTTTAGGGGCACTGAAGCTTTCTTT.

This sequence joins TRBV7-9 and TRBJ1-1; 8 positions agree with TRBD1. Germline V lookup: CDR1 SEHNR, CDR2 FQNEAQ (reference sequence). The CDR3 runs to 14 residues. The V and J ends lost 4 bases and 10 bases, in that order; junction bases with no gene match: 11. The CDR3 is CASSYRTGNVSAFF. CDR3 nucleotide sequence: TGTGCCAGCAGCTATAGGACAGGGAACGTTTCAGCTTTCTTT. The entire variable domain, with the rest obtained from reference TRBV7-9 and TRBJ1-1, is as follows: DTGVSQNPRHKITKRGQNVTFRCDPISEHNRLYWYRQTLGQGPEFLTYFQNEAQLEKSRLLSDRFSAERPKGSFSTLEIQRTEQGDSAMYLCASSYRTGNVSAFFGQGTRLTVV.